This T cell receptor (beta chain) was sequenced during a study of identical twins. Each CDR3 protein gets one entry after TCRdb re-called the 5' RACE reads with MiXCR. The sample yields around 490,000 distinct CDR3 sequences, around 15% seen once. Trimming took 6 bases from V and 5 from J, leaving 14 bases between them. Per germline, CDR1 SEHNR and CDR2 FQNEAQ (reference sequence). The CDR3 totals 14 residues. These same data were also listed under a study on yellow fever vaccine responses in identical twins.

The chain uses TRBV7-9 and TRBJ2-1; D is possibly TRBD2 (6 bases). The sequencing input was CD4+ T cells sorted from blood. The TCR comes from a woman between 18 and 30 years old in good health. The CDR3 region is CASRGLEDNNEQFF. Written as DNA, the CDR3 is TGTGCCAGCAGGGGACTGGAAGATAACAATGAGCAGTTCTTC.